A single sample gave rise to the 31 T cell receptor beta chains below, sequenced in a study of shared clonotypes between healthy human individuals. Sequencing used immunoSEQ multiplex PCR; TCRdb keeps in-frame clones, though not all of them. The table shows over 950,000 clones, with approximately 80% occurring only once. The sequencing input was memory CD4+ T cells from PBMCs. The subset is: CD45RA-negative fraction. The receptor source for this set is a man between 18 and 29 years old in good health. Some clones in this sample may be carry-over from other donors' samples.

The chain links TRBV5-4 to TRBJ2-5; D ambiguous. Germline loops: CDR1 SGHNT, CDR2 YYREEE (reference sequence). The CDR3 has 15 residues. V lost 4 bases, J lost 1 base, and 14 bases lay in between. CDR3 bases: TGTGCCAGCAGCCCCACACACCGACGCCAAGAGACCCAGTACTTC. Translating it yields CASSPTHRRQETQYF.

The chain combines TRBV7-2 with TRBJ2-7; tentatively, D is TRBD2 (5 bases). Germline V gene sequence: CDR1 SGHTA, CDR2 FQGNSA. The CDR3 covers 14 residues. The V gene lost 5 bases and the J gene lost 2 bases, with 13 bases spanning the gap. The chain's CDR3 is CASSPGLRPYEQYF. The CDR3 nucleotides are TGTGCCAGCAGCCCCGGACTTCGCCCCTACGAGCAGTACTTC.

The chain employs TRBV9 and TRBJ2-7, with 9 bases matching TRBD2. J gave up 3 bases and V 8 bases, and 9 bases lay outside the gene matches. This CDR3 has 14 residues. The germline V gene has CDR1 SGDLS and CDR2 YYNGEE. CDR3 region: CASNTGTSSYEQYF. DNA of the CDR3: TGTGCCAGTAATACAGGGACTAGCAGCTACGAGCAGTACTTC. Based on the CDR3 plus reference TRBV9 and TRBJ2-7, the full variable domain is DSGVTQTPKHLITATGQRVTLRCSPRSGDLSVYWYQQSLDQGLQFLIQYYNGEERAKGNILERFSAQQFPDLHSELNLSSLELGDSALYFCASNTGTSSYEQYFGPGTRLTVT.

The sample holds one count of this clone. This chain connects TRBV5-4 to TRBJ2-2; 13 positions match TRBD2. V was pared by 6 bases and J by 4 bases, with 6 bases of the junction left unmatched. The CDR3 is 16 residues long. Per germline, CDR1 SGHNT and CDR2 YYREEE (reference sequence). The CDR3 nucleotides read TGTGCCAGCACCCGGACTAGCGGGAGCCCCACCGGGGAGCTGTTTTTT. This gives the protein CASTRTSGSPTGELFF.

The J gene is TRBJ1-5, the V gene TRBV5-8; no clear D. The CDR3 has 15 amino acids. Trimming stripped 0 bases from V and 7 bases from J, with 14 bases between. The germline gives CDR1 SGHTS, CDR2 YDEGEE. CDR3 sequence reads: CASSLGERAEQPQHF. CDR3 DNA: TGTGCCAGCAGCTTGGGCGAAAGGGCTGAGCAGCCCCAGCATTTT. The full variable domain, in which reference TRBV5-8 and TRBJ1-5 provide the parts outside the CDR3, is EAGVTQSPTHLIKTRGQQATLRCSPISGHTSVYWYQQALGLGLQFLLWYDEGEERNRGNFPPRFSGRQFPNYSSELNVNALELEDSALYLCASSLGERAEQPQHFGDGTRLSIL.

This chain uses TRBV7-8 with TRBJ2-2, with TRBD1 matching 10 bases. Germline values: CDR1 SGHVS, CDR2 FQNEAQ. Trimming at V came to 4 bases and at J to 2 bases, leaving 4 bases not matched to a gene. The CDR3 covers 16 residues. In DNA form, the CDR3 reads TGTGCCAGCAGCTCCCGGACAGGGGGAAACACCGGGGAGCTGTTTTTT. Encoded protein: CASSSRTGGNTGELFF.

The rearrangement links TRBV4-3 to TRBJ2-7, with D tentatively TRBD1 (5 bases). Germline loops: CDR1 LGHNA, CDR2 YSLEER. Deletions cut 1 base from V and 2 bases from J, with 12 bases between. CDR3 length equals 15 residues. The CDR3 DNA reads TGCGCCAGCAGCCAAGTAGGGGAATCTGCCTACGAGCAGTACTTC. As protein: CASSQVGESAYEQYF.

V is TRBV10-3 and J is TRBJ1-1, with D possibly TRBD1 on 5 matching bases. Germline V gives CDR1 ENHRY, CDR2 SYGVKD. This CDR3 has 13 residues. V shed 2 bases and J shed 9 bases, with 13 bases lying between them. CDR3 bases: TGTGCCATCAGTGAGCCAGGACAAAGTAAAGCTTTCTTT. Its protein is CAISEPGQSKAFF.

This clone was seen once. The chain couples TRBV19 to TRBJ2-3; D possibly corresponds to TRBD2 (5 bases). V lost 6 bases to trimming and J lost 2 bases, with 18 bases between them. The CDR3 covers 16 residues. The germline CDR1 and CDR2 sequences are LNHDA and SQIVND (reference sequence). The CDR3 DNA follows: TGTGCCAGTAGCAAGGGAGCCGATCATCTCACAGATACGCAGTATTTT. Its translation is CASSKGADHLTDTQYF.

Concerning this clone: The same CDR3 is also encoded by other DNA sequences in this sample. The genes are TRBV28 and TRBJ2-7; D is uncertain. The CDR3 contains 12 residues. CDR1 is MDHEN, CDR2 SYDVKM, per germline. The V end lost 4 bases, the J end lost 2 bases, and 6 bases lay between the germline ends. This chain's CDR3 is CASSSLTYEQYF. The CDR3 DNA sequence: TGTGCCAGCAGTTCTCTTACCTACGAGCAGTACTTC.

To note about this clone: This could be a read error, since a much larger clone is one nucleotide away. CDR3 loop: CASSRQVNTEAFF. CDR3 coding DNA: TGTGCCAGCAGCCGACAGGTGAACACTGAAGCTTTCTTT. V usage is TRBV13 and J usage is TRBJ1-1, with D perhaps matching TRBD1 (6 bases). The CDR3 sequence is 13 residues long. Looked up from germline, CDR1 is PRHDT and CDR2 is FYEKMQ (reference sequence). The V gene lost 5 bases and the J gene lost 0 bases, with 7 bases spanning the gap.

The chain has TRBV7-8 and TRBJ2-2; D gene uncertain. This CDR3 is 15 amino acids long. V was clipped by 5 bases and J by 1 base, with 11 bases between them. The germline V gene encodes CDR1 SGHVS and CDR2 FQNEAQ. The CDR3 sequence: CASSPAPLNTGELFF. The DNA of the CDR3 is TGTGCCAGCAGCCCAGCCCCACTGAACACCGGGGAGCTGTTTTTT.

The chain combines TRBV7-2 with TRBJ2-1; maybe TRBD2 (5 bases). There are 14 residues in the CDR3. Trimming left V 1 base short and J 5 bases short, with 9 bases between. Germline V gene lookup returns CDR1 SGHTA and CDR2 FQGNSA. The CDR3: CASSLGAGHNEQFF. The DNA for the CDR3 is TGTGCCAGCAGCTTAGGGGCGGGCCACAATGAGCAGTTCTTC.

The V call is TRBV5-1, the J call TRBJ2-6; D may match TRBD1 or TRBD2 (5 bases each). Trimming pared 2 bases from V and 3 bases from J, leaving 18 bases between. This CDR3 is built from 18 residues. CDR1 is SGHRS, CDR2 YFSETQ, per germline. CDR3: CASSFTSPGPLGANVLTF. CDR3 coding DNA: TGCGCCAGCAGCTTCACGTCTCCGGGACCCCTTGGGGCCAACGTCCTGACTTTC. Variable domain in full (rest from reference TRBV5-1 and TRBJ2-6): KAGVTQTPRYLIKTRGQQVTLSCSPISGHRSVSWYQQTPGQGLQFLFEYFSETQRNKGNFPGRFSGRQFSNSRSEMNVSTLELGDSALYLCASSFTSPGPLGANVLTFGAGSRLTVL.

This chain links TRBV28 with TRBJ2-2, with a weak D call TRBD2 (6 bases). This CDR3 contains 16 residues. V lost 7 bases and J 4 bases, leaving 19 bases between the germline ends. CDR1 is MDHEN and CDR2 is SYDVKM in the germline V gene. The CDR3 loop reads CASTLAKGPRTGELFF. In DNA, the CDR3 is TGTGCCAGCACCCTAGCGAAAGGTCCACGCACCGGGGAGCTGTTTTTT. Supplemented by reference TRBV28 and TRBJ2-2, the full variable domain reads DVKVTQSSRYLVKRTGEKVFLECVQDMDHENMFWYRQDPGLGLRLIYFSYDVKMKEKGDIPEGYSVSREKKERFSLILESASTNQTSMYLCASTLAKGPRTGELFFGEGSRLTVL.

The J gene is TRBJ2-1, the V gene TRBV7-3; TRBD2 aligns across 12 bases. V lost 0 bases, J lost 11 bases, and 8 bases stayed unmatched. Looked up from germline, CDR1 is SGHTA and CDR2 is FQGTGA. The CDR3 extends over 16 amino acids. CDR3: CASSLTQRTSGDQQFF. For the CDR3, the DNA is TGTGCCAGCAGCTTAACGCAGAGGACTAGCGGGGATCAGCAGTTCTTC.

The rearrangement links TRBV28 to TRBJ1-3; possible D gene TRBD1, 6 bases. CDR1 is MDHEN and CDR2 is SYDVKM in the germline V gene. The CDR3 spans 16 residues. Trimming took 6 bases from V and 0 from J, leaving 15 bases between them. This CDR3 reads CASRPEGGGSGNTIYF. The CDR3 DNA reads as TGTGCCAGCAGACCCGAGGGGGGAGGCTCTGGAAACACCATATATTTT.

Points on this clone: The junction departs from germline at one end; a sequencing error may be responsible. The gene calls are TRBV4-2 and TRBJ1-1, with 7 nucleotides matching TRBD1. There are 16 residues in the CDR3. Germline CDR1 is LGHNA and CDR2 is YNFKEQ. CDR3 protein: CVSSPDRDGFNTEAFF. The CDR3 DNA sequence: TGTGTCAGCAGCCCTGACAGGGATGGATTCAACACTGAAGCTTTCTTT.

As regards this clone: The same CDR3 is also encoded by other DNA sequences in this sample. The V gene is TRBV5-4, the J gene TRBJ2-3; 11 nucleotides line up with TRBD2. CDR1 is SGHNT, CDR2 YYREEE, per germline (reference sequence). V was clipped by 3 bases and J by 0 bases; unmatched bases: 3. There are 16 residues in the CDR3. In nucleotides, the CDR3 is TGTGCCAGCAGCTCTCGGACTAGCGGGAGCACAGATACGCAGTATTTT. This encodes CASSSRTSGSTDTQYF.

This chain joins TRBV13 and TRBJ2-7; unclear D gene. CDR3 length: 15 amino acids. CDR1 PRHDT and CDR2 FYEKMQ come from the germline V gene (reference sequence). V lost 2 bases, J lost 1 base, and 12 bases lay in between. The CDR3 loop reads CASSLNLGPSYEQYF. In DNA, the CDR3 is TGTGCCAGCAGCTTAAATCTTGGGCCGTCCTACGAGCAGTACTTC.

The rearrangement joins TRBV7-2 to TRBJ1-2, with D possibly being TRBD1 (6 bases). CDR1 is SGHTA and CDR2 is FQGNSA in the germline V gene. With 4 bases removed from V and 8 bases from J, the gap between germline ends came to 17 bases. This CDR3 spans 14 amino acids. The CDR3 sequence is CASSSAGEVKGYTF. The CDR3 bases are TGTGCCAGCAGCTCGGCAGGGGAGGTAAAGGGCTACACCTTC.

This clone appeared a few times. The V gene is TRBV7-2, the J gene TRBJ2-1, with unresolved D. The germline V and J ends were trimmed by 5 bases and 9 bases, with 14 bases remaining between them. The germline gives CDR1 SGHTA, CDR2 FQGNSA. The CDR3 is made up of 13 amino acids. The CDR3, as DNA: TGTGCCAGCAGCCTACCTGGATCGGTTGAGCAGTTCTTC. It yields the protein CASSLPGSVEQFF.

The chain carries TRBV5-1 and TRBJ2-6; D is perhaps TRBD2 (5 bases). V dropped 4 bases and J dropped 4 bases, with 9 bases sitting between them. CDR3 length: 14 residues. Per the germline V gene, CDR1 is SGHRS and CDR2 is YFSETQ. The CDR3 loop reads CASSPDLGANVLTF. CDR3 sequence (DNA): TGCGCCAGCAGCCCGGACTTGGGGGCCAACGTCCTGACTTTC.

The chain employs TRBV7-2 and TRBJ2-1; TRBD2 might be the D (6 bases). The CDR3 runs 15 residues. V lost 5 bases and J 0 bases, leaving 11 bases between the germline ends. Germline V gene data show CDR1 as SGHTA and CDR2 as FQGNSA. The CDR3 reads CASSRGLNSYNEQFF. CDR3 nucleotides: TGTGCCAGCAGCCGGGGACTTAACTCCTACAATGAGCAGTTCTTC. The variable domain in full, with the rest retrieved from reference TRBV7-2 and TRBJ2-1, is GAGVSQSPSNKVTEKGKDVELRCDPISGHTALYWYRQSLGQGLEFLIYFQGNSAPDKSGLPSDRFSAERTGGSVSTLTIQRTQQEDSAVYLCASSRGLNSYNEQFFGPGTRLTVL.

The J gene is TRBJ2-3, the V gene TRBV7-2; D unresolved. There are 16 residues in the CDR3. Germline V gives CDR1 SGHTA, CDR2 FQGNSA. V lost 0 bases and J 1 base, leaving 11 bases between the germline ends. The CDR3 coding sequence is TGTGCCAGCAGCTTAGCGGACCGGACGGGCACAGATACGCAGTATTTT. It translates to CASSLADRTGTDTQYF.

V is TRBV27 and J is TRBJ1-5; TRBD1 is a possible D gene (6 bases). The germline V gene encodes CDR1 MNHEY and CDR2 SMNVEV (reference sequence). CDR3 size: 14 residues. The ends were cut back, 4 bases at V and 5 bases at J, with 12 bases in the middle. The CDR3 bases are TGTGCCAGCAGTTATGGCAGGGGCGATCAGCCCCAGCATTTT. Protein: CASSYGRGDQPQHF.

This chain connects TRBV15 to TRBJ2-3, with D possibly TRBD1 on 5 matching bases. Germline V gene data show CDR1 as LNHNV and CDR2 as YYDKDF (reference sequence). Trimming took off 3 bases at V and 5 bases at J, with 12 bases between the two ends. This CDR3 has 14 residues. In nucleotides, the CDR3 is TGTGCCACCAGCAGTCTGCAGGGCATAGATACGCAGTATTTT. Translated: CATSSLQGIDTQYF.

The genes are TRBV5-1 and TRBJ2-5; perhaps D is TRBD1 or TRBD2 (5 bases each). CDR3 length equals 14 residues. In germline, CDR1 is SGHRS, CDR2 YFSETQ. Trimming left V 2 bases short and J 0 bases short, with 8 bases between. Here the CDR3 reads CASSFTGHQETQYF. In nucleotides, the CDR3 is TGCGCCAGCAGCTTCACGGGACACCAAGAGACCCAGTACTTC.

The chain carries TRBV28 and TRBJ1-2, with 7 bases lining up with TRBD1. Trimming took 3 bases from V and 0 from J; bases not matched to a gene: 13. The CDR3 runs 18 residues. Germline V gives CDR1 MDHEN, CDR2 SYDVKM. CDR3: CASSFSGGGSKSNYGYTF. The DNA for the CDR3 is TGTGCCAGCAGTTTCTCAGGGGGAGGTTCTAAGTCTAACTATGGCTACACCTTC.

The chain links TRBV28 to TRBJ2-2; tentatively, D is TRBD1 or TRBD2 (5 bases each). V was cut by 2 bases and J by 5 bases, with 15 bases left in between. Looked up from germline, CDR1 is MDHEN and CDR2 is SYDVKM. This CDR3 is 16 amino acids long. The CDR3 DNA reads TGTGCCAGCAGTTTAAGTTCGGGCTGGGGGACCGGGGAGCTGTTTTTT. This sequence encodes CASSLSSGWGTGELFF.

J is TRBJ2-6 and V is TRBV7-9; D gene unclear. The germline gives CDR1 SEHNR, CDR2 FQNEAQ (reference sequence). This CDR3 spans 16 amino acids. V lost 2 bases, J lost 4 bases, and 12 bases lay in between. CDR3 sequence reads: CASSLSGRTGANVLTF. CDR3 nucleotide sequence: TGTGCCAGCAGCTTATCTGGGCGAACAGGGGCCAACGTCCTGACTTTC.